These 20 T cell receptor beta chains were all obtained from the same sample, sequenced in a study of blood T cell repertoires in COVID-19. The protocol was immunoSEQ multiplex PCR, while the TCRdb copy is restricted to in-frame clones and leaves out a portion. Of 150,000 to 200,000 clones in the sample, 70% to 80% were seen once. The sequenced sample was PBMCs or T cells enriched from blood (not recorded which). All receptors come from a woman aged 50 to 65 who had recovered from COVID-19.

The CDR3 region has the DNA TGTGCCAGCAGCTTAGAGGGGCGAGATACGCAGTATTTT. Amino acids: CASSLEGRDTQYF. V is TRBV7-7 and J is TRBJ2-3, with D maybe TRBD1 (5 bases). There are 13 residues in the CDR3. Trimming took 1 base from V and 5 from J, leaving 7 bases between them. CDR1 is SSHAT, CDR2 FNYEAQ, per germline (reference sequence).

The V and J genes are TRBV10-2 and TRBJ2-1, with D unresolved. Deletions cut 2 bases from V and 10 bases from J, with 12 bases between. CDR1 is WSHSY and CDR2 is SAAADI in the germline V gene. This CDR3 contains 13 residues. CDR3 bases: TGCGCCAGCAGTGAGCCCGGGTCGTCAGAGCAGTTCTTC. It is translated as CASSEPGSSEQFF.

The chain combines TRBV5-1 with TRBJ1-2; weak D call: TRBD1 (6 bases). V gave up 6 bases and J gave up 6 bases, with 21 bases separating them. There are 15 residues in the CDR3. CDR1 is SGHRS, CDR2 YFSETQ, per germline. The CDR3 DNA reads TGCGCCAGCATGCCCCGGAGTACAGGGTATGATGGCTACACCTTC. This gives the protein CASMPRSTGYDGYTF.

V gene TRBV28 combines with J gene TRBJ1-6, with TRBD1 as a possible D gene (6 bases). Germline lookup yields CDR1 MDHEN and CDR2 SYDVKM. The CDR3 is made up of 14 amino acids. The V end was cut by 8 bases, the J end by 3 bases, with 11 bases between. CDR3 amino acids: CASRLQGYNSPLHF. DNA for the CDR3: TGTGCCAGCCGATTACAGGGCTATAATTCACCCCTCCACTTT. Full variable domain (outside the CDR3, taken from reference TRBV28 and TRBJ1-6): DVKVTQSSRYLVKRTGEKVFLECVQDMDHENMFWYRQDPGLGLRLIYFSYDVKMKEKGDIPEGYSVSREKKERFSLILESASTNQTSMYLCASRLQGYNSPLHFGNGTRLTVT.

The chain carries TRBV29-1 and TRBJ1-1, with D uncertain. Trimming removed 5 bases from V and 1 base from J, with 14 bases in between. Per the germline V gene, CDR1 is SQVTM and CDR2 is ANQGSEA. The CDR3 extends over 14 amino acids. DNA of the CDR3: TGCAGCGTTAACCCGGGAGGAGGGAACACTGAAGCTTTCTTT. This translates into CSVNPGGGNTEAFF.

This chain links TRBV28 with TRBJ1-2, with D perhaps matching TRBD1 (6 bases). Germline V gene lookup returns CDR1 MDHEN and CDR2 SYDVKM. This CDR3 contains 15 residues. V was cut by 5 bases and J by 0 bases, with 13 bases left in between. The CDR3 spells CASSHTTGPNYGYTF. The DNA of the CDR3 is TGTGCCAGCAGTCACACGACAGGCCCTAACTATGGCTACACCTTC.

This clone was seen once. The J gene is TRBJ2-1, the V gene TRBV11-3; TRBD2 might be the D (6 bases). Germline CDR1 and CDR2: SGHNT and YENEEA. V lost 2 bases and J 3 bases, leaving 11 bases between the germline ends. This CDR3 region has 15 residues. The CDR3 DNA reads as TGTGCCAGCAGCTTAACGGGAGCTCACTACAATGAGCAGTTCTTC. The encoded protein is CASSLTGAHYNEQFF.

The chain is built from TRBV15 and TRBJ2-5; 7 bases align to TRBD1. The J segment lost 3 bases and the V segment lost 5 bases, leaving 6 bases of the junction unmatched. CDR1 is LNHNV and CDR2 is YYDKDF in the germline V gene (reference sequence). The CDR3 length is 14 residues. Here the CDR3 reads CATSSRDREETQYF. The CDR3, as DNA: TGTGCCACCAGCTCAAGAGACAGGGAAGAGACCCAGTACTTC.

V and J are TRBV18 and TRBJ2-1, with 9 positions matching TRBD2. Trimming at V came to 1 base and at J to 0 bases, leaving 7 bases not matched to a gene. Germline V gene data show CDR1 as KGHSH and CDR2 as LQKENI. The CDR3 consists of 18 residues. CDR3 region: CASSPQRPSGISYNEQFF. In DNA form, the CDR3 reads TGTGCCAGCTCACCACAGAGGCCTAGCGGGATCTCCTACAATGAGCAGTTCTTC. The whole variable domain, filled in from reference TRBV18 and TRBJ2-1, reads NAGVMQNPRHLVRRRGQEARLRCSPMKGHSHVYWYRQLPEEGLKFMVYLQKENIIDESGMPKERFSAEFPKEGPSILRIQQVVRGDSAAYFCASSPQRPSGISYNEQFFGPGTRLTVL.

The gene calls are TRBV19 and TRBJ2-5; possibly TRBD1 for D (6 bases). V lost 7 bases and J lost 0, with 12 bases in between. This CDR3 comprises 14 residues. Germline V gene lookup returns CDR1 LNHDA and CDR2 SQIVND (reference sequence). CDR3 amino acids: CASKGTWDQETQYF. The DNA of the CDR3 is TGTGCCAGTAAGGGGACATGGGACCAAGAGACCCAGTACTTC.

The chain is built from TRBV3-1 (or the pseudogene TRBV3-2) and TRBJ1-1; TRBD1 matches at 7 bases. V lost 4 bases to trimming and J lost 7 bases; unmatched junction nucleotides: 3. Germline V CDR1 and CDR2: LGHDT, YNNKEL (reference sequence). This CDR3 is built from 12 residues. Written as DNA, the CDR3 is TGTGCCAGCAGCCCCCGACAGGGTGAAGCTTTCTTT. Protein product: CASSPRQGEAFF.

The chain recombines TRBV24-1 with TRBJ2-2; 7 bases map to TRBD2. Germline lookup yields CDR1 KGHDR and CDR2 SFDVKD. CDR3 size: 17 residues. V gave up 0 bases and J gave up 4 bases; unmatched junction bases: 7. The DNA for the CDR3 is TGTGCCACCAGTGATTTGCAGGCGGGAGTCGGCACCGGGGAGCTGTTTTTT. This codes for CATSDLQAGVGTGELFF.

The chain couples TRBV4-1 to TRBJ2-3, with 8 bases that match TRBD1. V was clipped by 6 bases and J by 3 bases; unmatched bases: 11. Germline V gene data show CDR1 as MGHRA and CDR2 as YSYEKL. CDR3 length: 16 amino acids. The CDR3 DNA sequence: TGCGCCAGCAGGCGAACGACAGGGGATTGGACAGATACGCAGTATTTT. Protein sequence: CASRRTTGDWTDTQYF.

The CDR3 sequence: CASSLGAGRGGQPQHF. CDR3 in DNA: TGTGCCAGCAGCTTAGGGGCAGGGAGAGGAGGGCAGCCCCAGCATTTT. V is TRBV7-8 and J is TRBJ1-5; D might be TRBD1 (5 bases). V was pared by 1 base and J by 7 bases, with 17 bases between. CDR1 and CDR2 (germline): SGHVS, FQNEAQ. This CDR3 spans 16 amino acids. Looking up the rest from reference TRBV7-8 and TRBJ1-5 gives the full variable domain: GAGVSQSPRYKVAKRGQDVALRCDPISGHVSLFWYQQALGQGPEFLTYFQNEAQLDKSGLPSDRFFAERPEGSVSTLKIQRTQQEDSAVYLCASSLGAGRGGQPQHFGDGTRLSIL.

Here the CDR3 DNA reads TGTGCCTGTAACGGACAGAACTATGGCTACACCTTC. Its protein is CACNGQNYGYTF. V is TRBV30 and J is TRBJ1-2; D might be TRBD1 (6 bases). Germline V CDR1 and CDR2: GTSNPN, SVGIG (reference sequence). V was shortened by 6 bases and J by 2 bases, with 10 bases between the two germline ends. This CDR3 contains 12 residues.

The chain carries TRBV11-1 and TRBJ1-1; weak D call: TRBD1 (5 bases). Germline V gene sequence: CDR1 SGHAT, CDR2 FQDESV (reference sequence). Trimming took 2 bases from V and 0 from J, leaving 13 bases between them. The CDR3 spans 16 residues. The CDR3: CASSLSGPGVNTEAFF. DNA for the CDR3: TGTGCCAGCAGCTTATCAGGGCCTGGCGTGAACACTGAAGCTTTCTTT.

V usage is TRBV5-6 and J usage is TRBJ1-5; 8 nucleotides align to TRBD1. With V trimmed by 2 bases and J by 3 bases, 7 bases remained unmatched. The CDR3 runs 16 residues. Germline V gives CDR1 SGHDT, CDR2 YYEEEE. CDR3 protein: CASSFGQGVLNQPQHF. The CDR3 bases are TGTGCCAGCAGCTTCGGACAGGGTGTTCTCAATCAGCCCCAGCATTTT. The full variable domain, completed using reference TRBV5-6 and TRBJ1-5, is DAGVTQSPTHLIKTRGQQVTLRCSPKSGHDTVSWYQQALGQGPQFIFQYYEEEERQRGNFPDRFSGHQFPNYSSELNVNALLLGDSALYLCASSFGQGVLNQPQHFGDGTRLSIL.

The chain is built from TRBV28 and TRBJ2-7; 9 nucleotides match TRBD1. The germline V gene encodes CDR1 MDHEN and CDR2 SYDVKM. V lost 4 bases, J lost 2 bases, and 3 bases stayed unmatched. This CDR3 is built from 14 residues. The CDR3, as DNA: TGTGCCAGCAGTTCCGGACAGGGGACCTACGAGCAGTACTTC. Its translation: CASSSGQGTYEQYF.

The J gene is TRBJ2-1, the V gene TRBV27; tentative D call: TRBD2 (6 bases). Germline CDR1 is MNHEY and CDR2 is SMNVEV (reference sequence). V lost 4 bases and J lost 0, with 10 bases in between. This CDR3 comprises 15 residues. The CDR3 is CASSWDSSSYNEQFF. The CDR3 coding sequence is TGTGCCAGCAGTTGGGACTCGAGCTCCTACAATGAGCAGTTCTTC.

The chain is built from TRBV3-1 (or the pseudogene TRBV3-2) and TRBJ1-4; D gene ambiguous. Trimming removed 1 base from V and 0 bases from J, with 6 bases in between. There are 15 residues in the CDR3. Germline V gene lookup returns CDR1 LGHDT and CDR2 YNNKEL (reference sequence). CDR3 residues: CASSQATATNEKLFF. The CDR3 DNA sequence: TGTGCCAGCAGCCAAGCTACAGCAACTAATGAAAAACTGTTTTTT.